The 10 T cell receptor beta chains below come from one sample, sequenced in a study of regulatory T cells in long-lasting Graves disease. Documented time point: newly diagnosed GD, antithyroid drugs for less than 3 months. TCR sequences were obtained from RNA taken from PBMCs. Arm-PCR of CDR3 regions with iRepertoire HTBI primers generated TCR beta libraries. TCRdb re-called the multiplex PCR reads with MiXCR, one entry per CDR3 protein. The table lists 450,000 to 500,000 distinct CDR3 sequences, around 15% of them singletons. This sample also appeared in a second study, on T cells in Graves' hyperthyroidism and ophthalmopathy.

This specimen was peripheral blood mononuclear cells (PBMCs), taken at new diagnosis, from a patient treated with antithyroid drugs. The receptors shown here come from a man aged 35-49 years with Graves disease.

At least ten counts were recorded for this clonotype. This chain joins TRBV7-9 and TRBJ2-3; D is unresolved. Germline loops: CDR1 SEHNR, CDR2 FQNEAQ (reference sequence). V was pared by 5 bases and J by 2 bases, with 11 bases between. This CDR3 is 14 amino acids long. The CDR3 nucleotides read TGTGCCAGCAGCCCGAGTCGGTACACAGATACGCAGTATTTT. Translating it yields CASSPSRYTDTQYF.

This clonotype was detected ten times or more. The rearrangement uses TRBV24-1 and TRBJ2-2; D is uncertain. This CDR3 contains 16 residues. The V gene's germline CDR1 is KGHDR and CDR2 SFDVKD. Trimming cost V 2 bases and J 0 bases, with 9 bases left between them. Here the CDR3 DNA reads TGTGCCACCAGTGATTGGGTCCCCGCGAACACCGGGGAGCTGTTTTTT. It yields the protein CATSDWVPANTGELFF.

This clonotype was seen at least ten times. The rearrangement joins TRBV6-1 to TRBJ1-1; TRBD1 might be the D (5 bases). In germline, CDR1 is MNHNS, CDR2 SASEGT. Trimming cost V 1 base and J 6 bases, with 15 bases left between them. This CDR3 spans 15 amino acids. CDR3 amino acids: CASSEVLGGIAEAFF. The CDR3 DNA sequence: TGTGCCAGCAGTGAAGTTTTGGGGGGTATCGCTGAAGCTTTCTTT.

This clonotype showed up many times. V and J are TRBV2 and TRBJ1-1, with D possibly matching TRBD1 (5 bases). Deletions cut 6 bases from V and 3 bases from J, with 14 bases between. The CDR3 has 14 amino acids. Looked up from germline, CDR1 is SNHLY and CDR2 is FYNNEI. This CDR3 reads CASSFGGGDTEAFF. In DNA, the CDR3 is TGTGCCAGCAGCTTTGGGGGAGGGGACACTGAAGCTTTCTTT.

This clonotype was counted only a few times. The junction does not match germline at one end; this may be a read error. This chain connects TRBV7-8 to TRBJ1-1; a possible D gene is TRBD1 (5 bases). Germline CDR1 is SGHVS and CDR2 is FQNEAQ. This CDR3 is built from 15 residues. The CDR3 sequence: CASSLAGDRDTEAFF. The CDR3 DNA follows: TGTGCCAGCAGCCTAGCGGGGGATAGGGACACTGAAGCTTTCTTT.

This clonotype was counted a single time. Compared with germline, one end of the junction differs, possibly owing to a read error. The chain recombines TRBV28 with TRBJ2-2; a weak D match, TRBD2 (5 bases). This CDR3 is built from 16 residues. Germline V gives CDR1 MDHEN, CDR2 SYDVKM. The CDR3 sequence: CASSFLSGGNTGELVF. For the CDR3, the DNA is TGTGCCAGCAGTTTTCTCAGCGGTGGGAACACCGGGGAACTGGTTTTT. The whole variable domain, remainder taken from reference TRBV28 and TRBJ2-2, is DVKVTQSSRYLVKRTGEKVFLECVQDMDHENMFWYRQDPGLGLRLIYFSYDVKMKEKGDIPEGYSVSREKKERFSLILESASTNQTSMYLCASSFLSGGNTGELVFGEGSRLTVL.

V gene TRBV18 combines with J gene TRBJ2-1, with D maybe TRBD2 (5 bases). V was shortened by 4 bases and J by 7 bases, with 14 bases between the two germline ends. Per the germline V gene, CDR1 is KGHSH and CDR2 is LQKENI. The CDR3 has 14 residues. This chain's CDR3 is CASSRGITGNEQFF. The CDR3, as DNA: TGTGCCAGCTCACGAGGGATAACGGGGAATGAGCAGTTCTTC.

This clonotype was seen ten or more times. The chain joins TRBV28 to TRBJ2-7; maybe TRBD1 (6 bases). CDR3 length: 13 residues. The germline V gene has CDR1 MDHEN and CDR2 SYDVKM. V was pared by 3 bases and J by 7 bases, with 13 bases between. The CDR3 DNA sequence: TGTGCCAGCAGTTTTGGGGGCTGGGCGGAGCAGTACTTC. Translation: CASSFGGWAEQYF. The entire variable domain, with the rest obtained from reference TRBV28 and TRBJ2-7, is as follows: DVKVTQSSRYLVKRTGEKVFLECVQDMDHENMFWYRQDPGLGLRLIYFSYDVKMKEKGDIPEGYSVSREKKERFSLILESASTNQTSMYLCASSFGGWAEQYFGPGTRLTVT.

There are many counts of this clonotype. This chain joins TRBV12-3 or TRBV12-4 and TRBJ2-1; unclear D gene. Trimming shortened V by 3 bases and J by 8 bases, and 8 bases separated the two germline ends. CDR3 length: 12 amino acids. Here the CDR3 DNA reads TGTGCCAGCAGTTTTCAGAACGATGAGCAGTTCTTC. It is translated as CASSFQNDEQFF.

This clonotype has only a few counts. The V and J genes are TRBV6-2 or TRBV6-3 and TRBJ2-2, with D uncertain. The CDR3 extends over 14 amino acids. Looked up from germline, CDR1 is MNHEY and CDR2 is SVGEGT. The V end lost 5 bases, the J end lost 4 bases, and 11 bases lay between the germline ends. For the CDR3, the DNA is TGTGCCAGCAGTCCAAACCTATTCACCGGGGAGCTGTTTTTT. This sequence encodes CASSPNLFTGELFF.